The present T cell receptor beta chain was sequenced within a study of T cell repertoires in cytomegalovirus infection. Study as a whole: It can be stated that public TCR beta signatures indicated CMV infection as well as a matching HLA type. Study-level points and caveats: The response measured ex vivo was dominated by TCR beta clonotypes (HLA-C-restricted and CMV-specific). There were carriers of CMV plus the relevant HLA, and cumulative public TCR beta family frequency identified them.

As regards this clonotype: Its target is not known.

From the reads, TCRdb called clonotypes with MiXCR, one entry per CDR3 protein. Found here are 450,000 to 650,000 distinct CDR3 sequences, about 26% of them singletons; the top ten hold 13%. The CDR3 is made up of 13 amino acids. The germline V gene has CDR1 DFQATT and CDR2 SNEGSKA (reference sequence). V lost 0 bases to trimming and J lost 3 bases, with 7 bases between them. The V and J genes are TRBV20-1 and TRBJ2-3, with a tentative D call TRBD2 (5 bases). The sample was PBMCs. This receptor was obtained from a human donor in good health (CMV status not recorded). Some clones in this sample may be carry-over from other donors' samples. This CDR3 reads CSARDSGTDTQYF. The CDR3 coding sequence is TGCAGTGCTAGAGATTCGGGGACAGATACGCAGTATTTT.